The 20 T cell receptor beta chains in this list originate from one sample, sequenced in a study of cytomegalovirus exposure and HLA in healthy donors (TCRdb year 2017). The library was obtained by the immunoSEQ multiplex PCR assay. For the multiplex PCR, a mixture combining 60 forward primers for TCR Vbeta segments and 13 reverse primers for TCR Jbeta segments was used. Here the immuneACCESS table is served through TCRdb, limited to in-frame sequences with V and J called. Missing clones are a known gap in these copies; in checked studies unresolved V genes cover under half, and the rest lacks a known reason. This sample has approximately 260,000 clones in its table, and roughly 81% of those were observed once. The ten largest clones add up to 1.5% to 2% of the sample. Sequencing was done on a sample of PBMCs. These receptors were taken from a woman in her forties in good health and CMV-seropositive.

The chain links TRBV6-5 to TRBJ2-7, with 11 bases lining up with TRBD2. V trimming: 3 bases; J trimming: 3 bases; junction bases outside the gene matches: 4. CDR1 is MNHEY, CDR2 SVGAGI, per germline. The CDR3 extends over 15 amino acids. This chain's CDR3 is CASSYTSGSSYEQYF. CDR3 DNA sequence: TGTGCCAGCAGTTATACTAGCGGGAGTAGCTACGAGCAGTACTTC.

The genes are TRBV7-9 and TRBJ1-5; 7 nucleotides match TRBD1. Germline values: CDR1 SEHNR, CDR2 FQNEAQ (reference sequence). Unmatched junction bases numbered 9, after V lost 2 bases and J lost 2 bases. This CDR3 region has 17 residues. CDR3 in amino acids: CASSLTQGEEGNQPQHF. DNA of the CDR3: TGTGCCAGCAGCTTAACTCAGGGGGAAGAGGGCAATCAGCCCCAGCATTTT.

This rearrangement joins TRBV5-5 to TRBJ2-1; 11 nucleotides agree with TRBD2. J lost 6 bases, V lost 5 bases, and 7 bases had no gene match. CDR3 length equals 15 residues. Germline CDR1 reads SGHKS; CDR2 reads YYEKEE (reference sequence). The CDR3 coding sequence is TGTGCCAGCAGACATGGGACTAGCGGAGCCAATGAGCAGTTCTTC. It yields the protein CASRHGTSGANEQFF.

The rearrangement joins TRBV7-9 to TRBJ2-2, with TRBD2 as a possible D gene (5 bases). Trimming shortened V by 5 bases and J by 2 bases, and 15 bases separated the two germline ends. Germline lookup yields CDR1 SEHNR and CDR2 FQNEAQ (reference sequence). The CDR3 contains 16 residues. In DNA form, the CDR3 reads TGTGCCAGCAGCCCCGGCCTAGCCGATAACACCGGGGAGCTGTTTTTT. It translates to CASSPGLADNTGELFF. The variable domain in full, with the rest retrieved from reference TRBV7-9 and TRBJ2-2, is DTGVSQNPRHKITKRGQNVTFRCDPISEHNRLYWYRQTLGQGPEFLTYFQNEAQLEKSRLLSDRFSAERPKGSFSTLEIQRTEQGDSAMYLCASSPGLADNTGELFFGEGSRLTVL.

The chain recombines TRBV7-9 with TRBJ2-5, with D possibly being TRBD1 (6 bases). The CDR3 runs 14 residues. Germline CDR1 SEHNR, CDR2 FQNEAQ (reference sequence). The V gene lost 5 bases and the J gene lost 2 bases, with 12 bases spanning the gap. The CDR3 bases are TGTGCCAGCAGCCGAAGACAGGAACAAGAGACCCAGTACTTC. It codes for CASSRRQEQETQYF.

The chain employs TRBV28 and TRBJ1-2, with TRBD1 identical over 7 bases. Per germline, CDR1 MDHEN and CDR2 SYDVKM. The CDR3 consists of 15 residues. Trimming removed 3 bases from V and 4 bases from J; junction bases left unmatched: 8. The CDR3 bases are TGTGCCAGCAGTTTCTACAGGGGACTCGGCTATGGCTACACCTTC. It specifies CASSFYRGLGYGYTF.

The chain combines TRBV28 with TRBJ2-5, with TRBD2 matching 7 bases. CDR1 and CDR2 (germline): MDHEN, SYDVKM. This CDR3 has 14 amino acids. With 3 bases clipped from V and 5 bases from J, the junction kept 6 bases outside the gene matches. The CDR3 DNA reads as TGTGCCAGCAGTTTTCCGGGGGGTTCGGAGACCCAGTACTTC. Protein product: CASSFPGGSETQYF. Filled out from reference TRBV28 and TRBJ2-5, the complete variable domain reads DVKVTQSSRYLVKRTGEKVFLECVQDMDHENMFWYRQDPGLGLRLIYFSYDVKMKEKGDIPEGYSVSREKKERFSLILESASTNQTSMYLCASSFPGGSETQYFGPGTRLLVL.

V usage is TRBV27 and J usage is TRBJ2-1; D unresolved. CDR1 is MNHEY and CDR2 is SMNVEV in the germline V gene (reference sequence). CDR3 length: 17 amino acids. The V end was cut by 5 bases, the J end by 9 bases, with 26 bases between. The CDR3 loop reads CASSTGTLRPLSGEQFF. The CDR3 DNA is TGTGCCAGCAGTACTGGTACCTTGAGGCCCCTATCCGGTGAGCAGTTCTTC.

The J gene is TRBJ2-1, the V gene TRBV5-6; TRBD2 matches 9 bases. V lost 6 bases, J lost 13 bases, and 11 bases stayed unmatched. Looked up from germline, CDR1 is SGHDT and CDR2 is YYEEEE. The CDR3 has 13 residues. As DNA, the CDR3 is TGTGCCAGCAATAGCTTGGTAGCGGGAGAACAGTTCTTC. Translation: CASNSLVAGEQFF.

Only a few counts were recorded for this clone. CDR3 region: CASSTGALTDTQYF. The CDR3 DNA follows: TGTGCCAGCAGCACCGGTGCTCTCACAGATACGCAGTATTTT. The chain combines TRBV9 with TRBJ2-3; D call uncertain. The CDR3 spans 14 residues. CDR1 is SGDLS, CDR2 YYNGEE, per germline. The ends were cut back, 4 bases at V and 2 bases at J, with 11 bases in the middle.

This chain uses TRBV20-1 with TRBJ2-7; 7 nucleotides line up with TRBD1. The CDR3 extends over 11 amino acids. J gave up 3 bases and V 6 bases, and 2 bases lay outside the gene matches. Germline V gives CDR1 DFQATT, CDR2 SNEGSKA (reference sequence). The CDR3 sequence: CSAAGGYEQYF. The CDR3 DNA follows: TGCAGTGCCGCAGGGGGCTACGAGCAGTACTTC.

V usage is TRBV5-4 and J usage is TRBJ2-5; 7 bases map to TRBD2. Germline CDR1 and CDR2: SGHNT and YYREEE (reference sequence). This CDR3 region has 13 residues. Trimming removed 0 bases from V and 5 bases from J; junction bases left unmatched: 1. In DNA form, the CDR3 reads TGTGCCAGCAGCTTGGCCGGGGGGGAGACCCAGTACTTC. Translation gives CASSLAGGETQYF.

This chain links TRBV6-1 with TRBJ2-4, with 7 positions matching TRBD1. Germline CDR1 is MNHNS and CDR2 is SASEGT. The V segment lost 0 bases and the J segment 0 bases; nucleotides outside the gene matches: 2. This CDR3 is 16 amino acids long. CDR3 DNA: TGTGCCAGCAGTGAAGCGGGACAGTTAGCCAAAAACATTCAGTACTTC. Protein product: CASSEAGQLAKNIQYF.

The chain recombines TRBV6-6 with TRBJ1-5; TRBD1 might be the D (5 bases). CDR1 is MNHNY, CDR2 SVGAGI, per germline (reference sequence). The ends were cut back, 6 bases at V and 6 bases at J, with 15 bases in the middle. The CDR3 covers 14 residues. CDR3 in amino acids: CASRMAGDGQPQHF. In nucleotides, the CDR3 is TGTGCCAGCAGAATGGCGGGGGATGGTCAGCCCCAGCATTTT.

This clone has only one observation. CDR3 amino acids: CASSPPTSGSTYNEQFF. The CDR3 DNA reads TGTGCCAGCAGTCCCCCGACTAGCGGGAGCACCTACAATGAGCAGTTCTTC. This chain joins TRBV28 and TRBJ2-1; 12 bases are a match to TRBD2. The CDR3 spans 17 residues. J was trimmed by 2 bases and V by 5 bases; bases with no gene match: 7. Germline CDR1 MDHEN, CDR2 SYDVKM.

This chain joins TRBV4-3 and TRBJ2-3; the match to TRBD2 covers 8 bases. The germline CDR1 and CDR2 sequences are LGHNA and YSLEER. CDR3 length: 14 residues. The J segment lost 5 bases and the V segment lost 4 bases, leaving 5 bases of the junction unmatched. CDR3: CASSPGGLGDTQYF. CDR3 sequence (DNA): TGCGCCAGCAGCCCGGGGGGGCTGGGAGATACGCAGTATTTT.

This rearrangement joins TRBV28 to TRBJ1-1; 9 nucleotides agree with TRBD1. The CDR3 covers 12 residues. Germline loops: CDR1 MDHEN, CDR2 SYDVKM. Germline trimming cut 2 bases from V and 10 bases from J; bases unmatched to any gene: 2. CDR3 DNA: TGTGCCAGCAGTTTACTACAGGGGGCAGCTTTCTTT. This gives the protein CASSLLQGAAFF.

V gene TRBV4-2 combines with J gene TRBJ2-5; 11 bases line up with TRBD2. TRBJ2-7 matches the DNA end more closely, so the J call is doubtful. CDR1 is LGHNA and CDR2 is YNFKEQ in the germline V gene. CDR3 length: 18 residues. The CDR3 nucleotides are TGTGCCAGCAGCCAAGTTGCTAGCGGGAGGTCTAATTCCTACGAGCAGTACTTC. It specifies CASSQVASGRSNSYEQYF.

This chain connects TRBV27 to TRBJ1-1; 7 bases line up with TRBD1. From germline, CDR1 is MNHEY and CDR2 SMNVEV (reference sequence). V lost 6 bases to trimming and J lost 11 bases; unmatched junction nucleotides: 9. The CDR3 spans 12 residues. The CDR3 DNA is TGTGCCAGCAGCCCACAGACAGGGTTGGCTTTCTTT. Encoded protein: CASSPQTGLAFF.

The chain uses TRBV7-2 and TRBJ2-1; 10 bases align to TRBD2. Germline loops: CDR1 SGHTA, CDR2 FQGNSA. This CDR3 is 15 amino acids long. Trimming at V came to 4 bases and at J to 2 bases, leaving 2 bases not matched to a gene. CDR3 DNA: TGTGCCAGCAGCTGGCTAGCGGGAGCCTACAATGAGCAGTTCTTC. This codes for CASSWLAGAYNEQFF.